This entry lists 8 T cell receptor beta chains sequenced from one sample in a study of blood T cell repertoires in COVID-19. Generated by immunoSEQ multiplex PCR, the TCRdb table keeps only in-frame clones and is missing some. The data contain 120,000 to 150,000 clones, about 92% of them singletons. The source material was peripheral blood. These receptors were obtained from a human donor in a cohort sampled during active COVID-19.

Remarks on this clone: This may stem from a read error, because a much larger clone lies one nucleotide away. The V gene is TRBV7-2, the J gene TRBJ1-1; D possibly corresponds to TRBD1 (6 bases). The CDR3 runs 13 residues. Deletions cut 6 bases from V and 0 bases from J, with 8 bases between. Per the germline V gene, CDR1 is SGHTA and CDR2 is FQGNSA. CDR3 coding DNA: TGTGCCAGCAGTACAGGGTTGAACACTGAAGCTTTCTTT. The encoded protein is CASSTGLNTEAFF.

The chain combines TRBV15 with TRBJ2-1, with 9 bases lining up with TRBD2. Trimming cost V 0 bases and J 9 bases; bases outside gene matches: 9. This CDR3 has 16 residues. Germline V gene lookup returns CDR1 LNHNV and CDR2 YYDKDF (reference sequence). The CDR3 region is CATSREIAGARLEQFF. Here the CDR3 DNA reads TGTGCCACCAGCAGAGAAATAGCGGGGGCGAGACTTGAGCAGTTCTTC. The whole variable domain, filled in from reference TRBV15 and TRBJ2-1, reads DAMVIQNPRYQVTQFGKPVTLSCSQTLNHNVMYWYQQKSSQAPKLLFHYYDKDFNNEADTPDNFQSRRPNTSFCFLDIRSPGLGDTAMYLCATSREIAGARLEQFFGPGTRLTVL.

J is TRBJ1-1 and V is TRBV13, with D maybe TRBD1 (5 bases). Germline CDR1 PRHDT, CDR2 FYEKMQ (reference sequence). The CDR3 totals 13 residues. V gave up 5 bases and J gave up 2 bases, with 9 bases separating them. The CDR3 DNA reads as TGTGCCAGCAGCACAACAGGCAACACTGAAGCTTTCTTT. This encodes CASSTTGNTEAFF.

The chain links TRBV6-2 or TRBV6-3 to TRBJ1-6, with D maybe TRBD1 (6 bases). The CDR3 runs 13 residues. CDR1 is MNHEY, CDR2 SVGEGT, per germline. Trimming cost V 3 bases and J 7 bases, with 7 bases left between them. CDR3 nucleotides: TGTGCCAGCAGTTATGGGACAAATTCACCCCTCCACTTT. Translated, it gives CASSYGTNSPLHF.

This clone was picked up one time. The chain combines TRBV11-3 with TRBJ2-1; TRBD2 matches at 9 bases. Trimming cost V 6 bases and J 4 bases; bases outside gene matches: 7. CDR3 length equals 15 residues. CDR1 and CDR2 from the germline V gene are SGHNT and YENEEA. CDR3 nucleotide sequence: TGTGCCAGCAGTCGTAGCGGGGGAACTTACAATGAGCAGTTCTTC. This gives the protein CASSRSGGTYNEQFF. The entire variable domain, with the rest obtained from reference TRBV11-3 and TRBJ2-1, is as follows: EAGVVQSPRYKIIEKKQPVAFWCNPISGHNTLYWYLQNLGQGPELLIRYENEEAVDDSQLPKDRFSAERLKGVDSTLKIQPAELGDSAVYLCASSRSGGTYNEQFFGPGTRLTVL.

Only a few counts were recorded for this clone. The chain's CDR3 is CAPWMLQGNSPLHF. CDR3 nucleotide sequence: TGTGCCCCGTGGATGTTACAGGGTAACTCACCCCTCCACTTT. This chain connects TRBV24-1 to TRBJ1-6, with a tentative D call TRBD1 (6 bases). Germline-derived CDR1 and CDR2 are KGHDR and SFDVKD. The V end lost 12 bases, the J end lost 10 bases, and 21 bases lay between the germline ends. CDR3 length equals 14 residues.

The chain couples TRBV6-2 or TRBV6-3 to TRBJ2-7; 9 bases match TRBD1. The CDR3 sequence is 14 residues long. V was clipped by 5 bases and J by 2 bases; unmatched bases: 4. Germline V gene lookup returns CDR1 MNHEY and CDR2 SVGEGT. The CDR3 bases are TGTGCCAGCAGTAGGGGACAGGGCCCCTACGAGCAGTACTTC. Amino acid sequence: CASSRGQGPYEQYF.

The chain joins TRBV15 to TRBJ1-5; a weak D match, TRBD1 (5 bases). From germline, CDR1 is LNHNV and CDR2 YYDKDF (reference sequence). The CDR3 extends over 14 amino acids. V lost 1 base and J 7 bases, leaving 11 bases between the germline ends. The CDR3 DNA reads TGTGCCACCAGCAGAGGCAGGGACTCCCAGCCCCAGCATTTT. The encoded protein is CATSRGRDSQPQHF.